The 23 T cell receptor beta chains presented below share a single source sample, sequenced in a study of early T cells in non-severe SARS-CoV-2 infection. TCRdb re-called the 5' RACE reads with MiXCR, one entry per CDR3 protein. This sample has about 59,000 distinct CDR3 sequences, with approximately 13% found just once. The material was whole blood, obtained at baseline. The receptors derive from an adult who was a healthcare worker with PCR-confirmed SARS-CoV-2 infection or an uninfected control (not recorded which).

The chain joins TRBV7-2 to TRBJ2-2; D is ambiguous. The CDR3 runs to 14 residues. In germline, CDR1 is SGHTA, CDR2 FQGNSA. V dropped 2 bases and J dropped 4 bases, with 8 bases sitting between them. CDR3 sequence (DNA): TGTGCCAGCAGCTTAAGGCCTATCACCGGGGAGCTGTTTTTT. Translating gives CASSLRPITGELFF.

The rearrangement links TRBV7-3 to TRBJ2-7; D ambiguous. Germline lookup yields CDR1 SGHTA and CDR2 FQGTGA. The length of the CDR3 is 13 residues. The V and J ends lost 1 base and 0 bases respectively, with 4 bases between them. CDR3 amino acids: CASSLIGSYEQYF. CDR3 DNA sequence: TGTGCCAGCAGCTTAATCGGCTCCTACGAGCAGTACTTC.

This chain joins TRBV7-8 and TRBJ1-5; no definite D call. CDR1 is SGHVS, CDR2 FQNEAQ, per germline. Trimming removed 3 bases at V and 0 bases at J, with 15 bases between. The length of the CDR3 is 17 residues. DNA for the CDR3: TGTGCCAGCAGCTTTGGTATAGGTCGATATAGCAATCAGCCCCAGCATTTT. The encoded protein is CASSFGIGRYSNQPQHF.

The chain joins TRBV7-6 to TRBJ1-4, with D maybe TRBD1 (5 bases). CDR1 is SGHVS, CDR2 FNYEAQ, per germline. This CDR3 comprises 13 residues. V was pared by 3 bases and J by 10 bases, with 12 bases between. CDR3 sequence: CASSLSRVGKLFF. CDR3 nucleotides: TGTGCCAGCAGCTTGAGCAGGGTGGGAAAACTGTTTTTT.

There are a few counts of this clonotype. The chain employs TRBV18 and TRBJ1-4; D gene unclear. The CDR3 covers 16 residues. V was trimmed by 5 bases and J by 2 bases, leaving 15 bases between them. Germline lookup yields CDR1 KGHSH and CDR2 LQKENI. Written as DNA, the CDR3 is TGTGCCAGCTCAAGTGAGGGAGGATTGACTAATGAAAAACTGTTTTTT. Protein sequence: CASSSEGGLTNEKLFF.

The chain links TRBV29-1 to TRBJ1-2; D gene ambiguous. This CDR3 is built from 12 residues. CDR1 SQVTM and CDR2 ANQGSEA come from the germline V gene. V dropped 3 bases and J dropped 4 bases, with 9 bases sitting between them. CDR3 DNA sequence: TGCAGCGTTGACGACCATACCTATGGCTACACCTTC. It encodes CSVDDHTYGYTF. Complete variable domain (other parts from reference TRBV29-1 and TRBJ1-2): SAVISQKPSRDICQRGTSLTIQCQVDSQVTMMFWYRQQPGQSLTLIATANQGSEATYESGFVIDKFPISRPNLTFSTLTVSNMSPEDSSIYLCSVDDHTYGYTFGSGTRLTVV.

J is TRBJ2-3 and V is TRBV14; TRBD2 matches at 8 bases. The V and J ends lost 6 bases and 4 bases, in that order; junction bases with no gene match: 9. The CDR3 length is 15 residues. Germline V gene data show CDR1 as SGHDN and CDR2 as FVKESK. As DNA, the CDR3 is TGTGCCAGCAGACCCCTAAGCGGGGGCCCAGATACGCAGTATTTT. This translates into CASRPLSGGPDTQYF.

The chain recombines TRBV29-1 with TRBJ1-6; no definite D call. Germline CDR1 is SQVTM and CDR2 is ANQGSEA. V was cut by 8 bases and J by 3 bases, with 11 bases left in between. This CDR3 comprises 13 residues. The CDR3 protein is CSTQENYNSPLHF. The CDR3 DNA sequence: TGCAGCACTCAGGAGAACTATAATTCACCCCTCCACTTT.

Here the CDR3 reads CASSRLQETQYF. CDR3 nucleotide sequence: TGCGCCAGCAGCCGGCTCCAAGAGACCCAGTACTTC. V gene TRBV5-1 combines with J gene TRBJ2-5, with D unclear. The CDR3 runs 12 residues. In germline, CDR1 is SGHRS, CDR2 YFSETQ. The V end lost 4 bases, the J end lost 1 base, and 5 bases lay between the germline ends.

This clonotype showed up just a few times. The V gene is TRBV9, the J gene TRBJ2-2, with D unclear. The CDR3 spans 12 residues. V was cut by 3 bases and J by 3 bases, with 3 bases left in between. In germline, CDR1 is SGDLS, CDR2 YYNGEE. The chain's CDR3 is CASSGDTGELFF. Written as DNA, the CDR3 is TGTGCCAGCAGCGGGGACACCGGGGAGCTGTTTTTT. Drawing the rest from reference TRBV9 and TRBJ2-2, the complete variable domain is DSGVTQTPKHLITATGQRVTLRCSPRSGDLSVYWYQQSLDQGLQFLIQYYNGEERAKGNILERFSAQQFPDLHSELNLSSLELGDSALYFCASSGDTGELFFGEGSRLTVL.

This clonotype was seen a few times. This chain links TRBV9 with TRBJ2-3; a possible D gene is TRBD1 (5 bases). V dropped 0 bases and J dropped 2 bases, with 13 bases sitting between them. Germline CDR1 SGDLS, CDR2 YYNGEE. CDR3 length: 16 amino acids. CDR3 in amino acids: CASSVVAQGITDTQYF. Written as DNA, the CDR3 is TGTGCCAGCAGCGTAGTAGCCCAGGGAATCACAGATACGCAGTATTTT.

This clonotype has a handful of counts. The J gene is TRBJ2-5, the V gene TRBV29-1, with TRBD2 as a possible D gene (6 bases). Germline loops: CDR1 SQVTM, CDR2 ANQGSEA. V was clipped by 7 bases and J by 5 bases, with 8 bases between them. The CDR3 has 10 amino acids. CDR3 sequence (DNA): TGCAGCGCCCTAGCGGAGACCCAGTACTTC. Encoded protein: CSALAETQYF. Full variable domain (rest looked up from reference TRBV29-1 and TRBJ2-5): SAVISQKPSRDICQRGTSLTIQCQVDSQVTMMFWYRQQPGQSLTLIATANQGSEATYESGFVIDKFPISRPNLTFSTLTVSNMSPEDSSIYLCSALAETQYFGPGTRLLVL.

This clonotype was counted between two and nine times. V is TRBV11-1 and J is TRBJ2-6, with D unresolved. The CDR3 consists of 15 residues. Per germline, CDR1 SGHAT and CDR2 FQDESV (reference sequence). V shed 5 bases and J shed 0 bases, with 8 bases lying between them. CDR3: CASSITDSGANVLTF. The CDR3 coding sequence is TGTGCCAGCAGCATAACAGACTCTGGGGCCAACGTCCTGACTTTC. The full variable domain, with the rest looked up from reference TRBV11-1 and TRBJ2-6, is EAEVAQSPRYKITEKSQAVAFWCDPISGHATLYWYRQILGQGPELLVQFQDESVVDDSQLPKDRFSAERLKGVDSTLKIQPAELGDSAMYLCASSITDSGANVLTFGAGSRLTVL.

This chain links TRBV5-8 with TRBJ2-3, with D possibly being TRBD2 (6 bases). Germline loops: CDR1 SGHTS, CDR2 YDEGEE. Trimming removed 3 bases at V and 1 base at J, with 9 bases between. The CDR3 contains 14 residues. This CDR3 is CASSWRGGTDTQYF. For the CDR3, the DNA is TGTGCCAGCAGCTGGCGGGGAGGCACAGATACGCAGTATTTT.

There are many counts of this clonotype. This chain connects TRBV7-9 to TRBJ1-6; TRBD1 aligns across 8 bases. The junction had 4 bases not matched to a gene; V was cut back by 4 bases and J by 8 bases. From germline, CDR1 is SEHNR and CDR2 FQNEAQ (reference sequence). The CDR3 loop spans 14 amino acids. CDR3 sequence reads: CASSSTGEDSPLHF. As DNA, the CDR3 is TGTGCCAGCAGCTCGACAGGGGAGGATTCACCCCTCCACTTT.

This clonotype was observed many times. The chain employs TRBV3-1 and TRBJ2-3; 11 nucleotides line up with TRBD2. Germline loops: CDR1 LGHDT, CDR2 YNNKEL (reference sequence). Unmatched junction bases numbered 2, after V lost 4 bases and J lost 2 bases. CDR3 length equals 15 residues. DNA for the CDR3: TGTGCCAGCAGCCCACTAGCGGGGGTCACAGATACGCAGTATTTT. Encoded protein: CASSPLAGVTDTQYF.

The genes are TRBV2 and TRBJ2-1; 11 bases are shared with TRBD2. Germline loops: CDR1 SNHLY, CDR2 FYNNEI. The CDR3 spans 15 residues. V trimming: 6 bases; J trimming: 6 bases; junction bases outside the gene matches: 7. CDR3 DNA: TGTGCCAGCAGCACGACTAGCGGGACCTCCAATGAGCAGTTCTTC. This encodes CASSTTSGTSNEQFF.

This clonotype was seen many times. The chain recombines TRBV7-2 with TRBJ1-5; a possible D gene is TRBD1 (6 bases). The CDR3 contains 15 residues. V lost 1 base, J lost 6 bases, and 13 bases lay in between. CDR1 and CDR2 from the germline V gene are SGHTA and FQGNSA. CDR3 nucleotide sequence: TGTGCCAGCAGCTTAGATCGGGGGGCCAGTCAGCCCCAGCATTTT. Protein sequence: CASSLDRGASQPQHF.

The V gene is TRBV5-4, the J gene TRBJ2-3, with 12 nucleotides matching TRBD2. Germline V gives CDR1 SGHNT, CDR2 YYREEE (reference sequence). The CDR3 contains 16 residues. V dropped 0 bases and J dropped 3; count of bases not matched to a gene: 2. The CDR3 nucleotides read TGTGCCAGCAGCTTGGCTAGCGGGAGGGTTACAGATACGCAGTATTTT. This sequence encodes CASSLASGRVTDTQYF.

V gene TRBV7-6 combines with J gene TRBJ2-7, with a weak D call TRBD2 (6 bases). The CDR3 has 12 residues. Germline CDR1 reads SGHVS; CDR2 reads FNYEAQ. V shed 3 bases and J shed 6 bases, with 9 bases lying between them. The CDR3 is CASSFQGGEQYF. The CDR3 DNA reads TGTGCCAGCAGCTTCCAGGGAGGCGAGCAGTACTTC.

This clonotype was detected many times. This chain joins TRBV5-8 and TRBJ1-4; 7 nucleotides agree with TRBD1. Germline CDR1 SGHTS, CDR2 YDEGEE. This CDR3 region has 18 residues. Trimming removed 4 bases from V and 4 bases from J; junction bases left unmatched: 16. The CDR3 DNA sequence: TGTGCCAGCAGCACGGGACAGCCCCTACCGCGCCTTAATGAAAAACTGTTTTTT. Its translation: CASSTGQPLPRLNEKLFF. The full variable domain, completed using reference TRBV5-8 and TRBJ1-4, is EAGVTQSPTHLIKTRGQQATLRCSPISGHTSVYWYQQALGLGLQFLLWYDEGEERNRGNFPPRFSGRQFPNYSSELNVNALELEDSALYLCASSTGQPLPRLNEKLFFGSGTQLSVL.

This clonotype was observed a few times. V and J are TRBV21-1 and TRBJ2-7; TRBD1, as called in the table, went unchecked against the DNA. TRBV21-1 is designated a pseudogene. The CDR3 sequence is 14 residues long. The CDR3 DNA follows: TGTGCCAGCAGCAAAGAAGGGGACTCCTACGAGCAGTACTTC. Translating gives CASSKEGDSYEQYF.

This clonotype has only a few counts. The V gene is TRBV29-1, the J gene TRBJ2-6; D might be TRBD1 (5 bases). Germline V gene sequence: CDR1 SQVTM, CDR2 ANQGSEA. This CDR3 has 15 residues. V lost 6 bases to trimming and J lost 3 bases, with 15 bases between them. CDR3 protein: CSVAPQGSGANVLTF. The DNA for the CDR3 is TGCAGCGTCGCTCCGCAGGGTAGTGGGGCCAACGTCCTGACTTTC.